The 15 T cell receptor beta chains below come from one sample, sequenced in a study of human T cells and chemical hapten exposure. One entry per CDR3 protein, called by TCRdb with MiXCR from the RACE reads. This table has tens of thousands of distinct CDR3 sequences, about 12% appearing once. Time point reported: patch test 1, 2 weeks after DPC sensitization. Treatment meaning: therapeutic diphenylcyclopropenone sensitization with weekly scalp DPC. This specimen was whole blood, taken in connection with sensitization to the hapten diphenylcyclopropenone (DPC). These receptors came from a woman aged 55-70 years with alopecia areata. Some clones in this sample may be carry-over from other donors' samples.

The V and J genes are TRBV7-3 and TRBJ1-5; D is perhaps TRBD1 (5 bases). Germline V CDR1 and CDR2: SGHTA, FQGTGA. This CDR3 region has 15 residues. With 1 base removed from V and 0 bases from J, the gap between germline ends came to 7 bases. CDR3 sequence: CASSLIRDSNQPQHF. CDR3 nucleotide sequence: TGTGCCAGCAGCTTAATCAGGGATAGCAATCAGCCCCAGCATTTT.

In nucleotides, the CDR3 is TGTGCCAGCAGTTACTCGTTGCCAGATACGCAGTATTTT. Encoded protein: CASSYSLPDTQYF. The J gene is TRBJ2-3, the V gene TRBV6-5; unclear D gene. Germline V gene lookup returns CDR1 MNHEY and CDR2 SVGAGI. Between the trimmed V and J ends, which lost 0 bases and 4 bases, there was a span of 5 bases. There are 13 residues in the CDR3.

This clonotype was seen repeatedly, ten times or more. This chain uses TRBV9 with TRBJ2-5; D gene ambiguous. Looked up from germline, CDR1 is SGDLS and CDR2 is YYNGEE. This CDR3 has 15 residues. V was shortened by 0 bases and J by 3 bases, with 12 bases between the two germline ends. CDR3 amino acids: CASSVEHTTKETQYF. The CDR3 nucleotides read TGTGCCAGCAGCGTAGAACACACCACCAAAGAGACCCAGTACTTC.

This clonotype was recorded at least ten times. V and J are TRBV5-1 and TRBJ2-1; 9 nucleotides match TRBD1. V gave up 4 bases and J gave up 6 bases; unmatched junction bases: 8. The CDR3 loop spans 15 amino acids. Germline V gene sequence: CDR1 SGHRS, CDR2 YFSETQ. The CDR3 reads CASSQGTGWTNEQFF. CDR3 nucleotide sequence: TGCGCCAGCAGCCAAGGGACAGGGTGGACCAATGAGCAGTTCTTC.

This clonotype appeared many times. The chain links TRBV11-2 to TRBJ2-1; weak D call: TRBD2 (5 bases). CDR3 length equals 14 residues. The V and J ends lost 3 bases and 5 bases respectively, with 11 bases between them. Germline CDR1 SGHAT, CDR2 FQNNGV. CDR3 protein: CASSFPDLDNEQFF. Written as DNA, the CDR3 is TGTGCCAGCAGCTTCCCGGACTTAGACAATGAGCAGTTCTTC.

The chain links TRBV10-3 to TRBJ1-1; the match to TRBD1 covers 11 bases. V gave up 2 bases and J gave up 3 bases; unmatched junction bases: 8. The CDR3 runs 17 residues. CDR1 ENHRY and CDR2 SYGVKD come from the germline V gene. The CDR3 spells CAISEQFGQGAHTEAFF. The CDR3 DNA reads as TGTGCCATCAGTGAGCAGTTCGGACAGGGGGCGCACACTGAAGCTTTCTTT.

This clonotype appeared many times. V is TRBV5-4 and J is TRBJ1-1, with D maybe TRBD1 (6 bases). V was trimmed by 10 bases and J by 0 bases, leaving 13 bases between them. Per the germline V gene, CDR1 is SGHNT and CDR2 is YYREEE (reference sequence). The length of the CDR3 is 13 residues. This CDR3 reads CACFRQVNTEAFF. DNA for the CDR3: TGTGCCTGTTTTCGACAGGTGAACACTGAAGCTTTCTTT.

The chain links TRBV9 to TRBJ1-4, with TRBD1 identical over 9 bases. V lost 4 bases and J lost 6; bases outside the gene matches: 4. Germline V CDR1 and CDR2: SGDLS, YYNGEE. The CDR3 covers 14 residues. The CDR3 region is CASSSRTGDEKLFF. CDR3 sequence (DNA): TGTGCCAGCAGCTCTCGGACAGGGGATGAAAAACTGTTTTTT.

The chain carries TRBV20-1 and TRBJ2-7; the D gene is possibly TRBD1 (6 bases). CDR1 and CDR2 from the germline V gene are DFQATT and SNEGSKA (reference sequence). V gave up 5 bases and J gave up 2 bases, with 7 bases separating them. There are 11 residues in the CDR3. The CDR3 coding sequence is TGCAGTGCTGGGACAACCTACGAGCAGTACTTC. Translating it yields CSAGTTYEQYF.

The V call is TRBV29-1, the J call TRBJ1-1; 7 bases are shared with TRBD1. Per germline, CDR1 SQVTM and CDR2 ANQGSEA. This CDR3 has 13 residues. The trim removed 6 bases at V and 0 bases at J, leaving 4 bases unmatched. The CDR3 sequence is CSVRQGLNTEAFF. For the CDR3, the DNA is TGCAGCGTCCGACAGGGATTGAACACTGAAGCTTTCTTT.

This clonotype was counted a few times. The rearrangement uses TRBV10-3 and TRBJ2-1, with TRBD2 as a possible D gene (5 bases). Germline V lookup: CDR1 ENHRY, CDR2 SYGVKD. The CDR3 is 13 residues long. V was cut by 4 bases and J by 6 bases, with 10 bases left in between. The CDR3, as DNA: TGTGCCATCAGTGTACGGGAACCCAATGAGCAGTTCTTC. Translation: CAISVREPNEQFF.

On this clonotype itself: This could be a read error, since a much larger clone is one nucleotide away. V usage is TRBV11-2 and J usage is TRBJ1-1; 7 bases fit TRBD1. This CDR3 is built from 14 residues. Germline CDR1 and CDR2: SGHAT and FQNNGV. For the CDR3, the DNA is TGTGCCGCCTCCGACCGACAGGGCACCACTGGAGCTTTCTTT. Protein sequence: CAASDRQGTTGAFF.

This clonotype came up a few times. This sequence joins TRBV20-1 and TRBJ1-5, with D perhaps TRBD1 (6 bases). Per the germline V gene, CDR1 is DFQATT and CDR2 is SNEGSKA (reference sequence). The V end lost 4 bases, the J end lost 6 bases, and 10 bases lay between the germline ends. CDR3 length equals 12 residues. This CDR3 reads CSANGGGQPQHF. Written as DNA, the CDR3 is TGCAGTGCTAATGGAGGGGGTCAGCCCCAGCATTTT.

The chain recombines TRBV20-1 with TRBJ1-6; no definite D call. CDR1 and CDR2 from the germline V gene are DFQATT and SNEGSKA (reference sequence). V was cut by 3 bases and J by 5 bases, with 11 bases left in between. CDR3 length equals 14 residues. This CDR3 reads CSARRVGDNSPLHF. The CDR3 DNA sequence: TGCAGTGCTAGGAGGGTGGGCGATAATTCACCCCTCCACTTT.

This clonotype has only a few counts. The CDR3 protein is CASTARGIPEAFF. CDR3 DNA sequence: TGTGCCAGCACCGCGAGGGGGATCCCTGAAGCTTTCTTT. The V call is TRBV7-9, the J call TRBJ1-1; a possible D gene is TRBD1 (6 bases). V lost 7 bases and J 6 bases, leaving 15 bases between the germline ends. Germline assignment: CDR1 SEHNR and CDR2 FQNEAQ (reference sequence). This CDR3 is 13 amino acids long.